This T cell receptor beta chain derives from a study of blood T cells in healthy people across ages. Study-wide points: Higher diversity, along with more naive CD4+ cells, distinguished long-lived donors from aged donors.

The donors, aged about 6 to 100, were healthy Caucasians from Russia. In the case of this clonotype: Its matching antigen is unknown.

Alongside a J-beta primer mix, a sample-barcoded 5' primer served in a second PCR lasting about 7 to 11 cycles. A template-switch adaptor that had 12 random nucleotides put a tag on each cDNA molecule. Each CDR3 protein gets one entry after TCRdb re-called the 5' RACE reads with MiXCR. The data contain just over 1 million distinct CDR3 sequences, 40% to 50% of them singletons. Germline CDR1 is DFQATT and CDR2 is SNEGSKA (reference sequence). The CDR3 totals 12 residues. Trimming took off 6 bases at V and 11 bases at J, with 19 bases between the two ends. Sequenced sample: blood. V is TRBV20-1 and J is TRBJ2-5; D is uncertain. This TCR came from a woman aged 55-70 years in good health. CDR3 nucleotides: TGCAGTGCCCCCGAGAAGGGTAATGAGCAGTACTTC. Its translation: CSAPEKGNEQYF.